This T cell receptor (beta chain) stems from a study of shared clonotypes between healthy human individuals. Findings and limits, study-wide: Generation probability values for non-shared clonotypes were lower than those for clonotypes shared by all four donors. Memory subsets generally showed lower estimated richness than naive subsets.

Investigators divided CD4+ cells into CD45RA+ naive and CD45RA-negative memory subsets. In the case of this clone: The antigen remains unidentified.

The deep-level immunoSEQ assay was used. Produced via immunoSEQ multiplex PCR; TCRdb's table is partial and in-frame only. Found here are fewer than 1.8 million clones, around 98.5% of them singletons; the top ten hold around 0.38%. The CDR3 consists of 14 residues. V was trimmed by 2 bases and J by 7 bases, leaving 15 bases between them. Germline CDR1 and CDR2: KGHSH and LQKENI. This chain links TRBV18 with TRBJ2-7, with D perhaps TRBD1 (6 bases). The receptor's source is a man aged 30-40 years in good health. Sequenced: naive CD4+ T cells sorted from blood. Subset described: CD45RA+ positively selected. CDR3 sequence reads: CASSPTQGAGEQYF. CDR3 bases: TGTGCCAGCTCACCAACACAGGGAGCAGGGGAGCAGTACTTC.